These T cell receptor beta chains were read from a single sample in a study of control samples from healthy donors and cancer patients. Using immunoSEQ multiplex PCR, the repertoire was profiled, and TCRdb retains in-frame clones only, with some absent. The sample lists approximately 51,000 clones; about 80% were seen once. The sequencing input was blood. The origin of the receptors is a man between 65 and 85 years old in good health. Each CDR3 is given with its conserved first and last residue. A D gene is named only where the DNA matches it firmly. For some rows the clone size is stated as once, few or many, or as a class when expanded; others skip it.

clone size | D gene | J gene | V gene | CDR3 length | CDR3 DNA | CDR3 protein
NA | TRBD1 | TRBJ2-5 | TRBV24-1 | 14 | TGTGCCACCAGCGCAGGGACAGGACAAGAGACCCAGTACTTC | CATSAGTGQETQYF
NA | NA | TRBJ1-6 | TRBV9 | 16 | TGTGCCAGCAGCGTAGGTCCAGGGGAACGCAATTCACCCCTCCACTTT | CASSVGPGERNSPLHF
NA | NA | TRBJ2-5 | TRBV5-1 | 16 | TGCGCCAGCAGCTTGGGGGCAGGATCCCGGGAGGAGACCCAGTACTTC | CASSLGAGSREETQYF
NA | NA | TRBJ1-5 | TRBV7-2 | 16 | TGTGCCAGCAGCCCGCACAGGGACGGTGGCAATCAGCCCCAGCATTTT | CASSPHRDGGNQPQHF
NA | TRBD1 | TRBJ2-2 | TRBV5-4 | 15 | TGTGCCAGCAGCTTGGGACAGGGGGCAACCGGGGAGCTGTTTTTT | CASSLGQGATGELFF
NA | TRBD1 | TRBJ2-7 | TRBV6-5 | 15 | TGTGCCAGCAGACTCCGGGACAGGGTTTTGTACGAGCAGTACTTC | CASRLRDRVLYEQYF
few | NA | TRBJ2-3 | TRBV6-2/TRBV6-3 | 15 | TGTGCCAGCAGTTACTCCCTGGGGAACAGGGATACGCAGTATTTT | CASSYSLGNRDTQYF
NA | TRBD2 | TRBJ2-3 | TRBV19 | 15 | TGTGCCAGTAGCACAGCGGGGGGCGGGACAGATACGCAGTATTTT | CASSTAGGGTDTQYF
NA | NA | TRBJ1-1 | TRBV29-1 | 13 | TGCAGTGTTAACGGAGGGGATAACACTGAAGCTTTCTTT | CSVNGGDNTEAFF
NA | NA | TRBJ2-3 | TRBV27 | 15 | TGTGCCACCCGGCCCCGAGGGCGATTGCCAGATACGCAGTATTTT | CATRPRGRLPDTQYF
NA | NA | TRBJ2-5 | TRBV27 | 17 | TGTGCCAGCAGTCCTTGGGCGGGGCCAAGGTTCCCGGAGACCCAGTACTTC | CASSPWAGPRFPETQYF
NA | NA | TRBJ2-7 | TRBV5-1 | 14 | TGCGCCAGCAGCTTCTCGACAAGCTCCTACGAGCAGTACTTC | CASSFSTSSYEQYF
once | TRBD2 | TRBJ2-3 | TRBV20-1 | 16 | TGCAGTGCTAGTAAACTAGCGGGGGGAGTTACAGATACGCAGTATTTT | CSASKLAGGVTDTQYF
NA | NA | TRBJ2-3 | TRBV29-1 | 12 | TGCAGCGTTCGCGTGCAAACAGATACGCAGTATTTT | CSVRVQTDTQYF